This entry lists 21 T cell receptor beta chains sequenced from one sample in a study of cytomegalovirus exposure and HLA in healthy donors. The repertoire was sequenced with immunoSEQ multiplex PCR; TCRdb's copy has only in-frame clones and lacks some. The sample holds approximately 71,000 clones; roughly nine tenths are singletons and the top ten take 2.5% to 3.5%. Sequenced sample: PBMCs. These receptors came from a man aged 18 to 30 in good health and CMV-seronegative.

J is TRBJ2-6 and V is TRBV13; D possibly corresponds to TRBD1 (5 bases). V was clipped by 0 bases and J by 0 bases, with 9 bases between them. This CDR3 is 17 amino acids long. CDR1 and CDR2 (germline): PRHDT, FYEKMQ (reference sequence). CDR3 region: CASSLGTAPSGANVLTF. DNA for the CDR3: TGTGCCAGCAGCTTAGGGACAGCCCCCTCTGGGGCCAACGTCCTGACTTTC.

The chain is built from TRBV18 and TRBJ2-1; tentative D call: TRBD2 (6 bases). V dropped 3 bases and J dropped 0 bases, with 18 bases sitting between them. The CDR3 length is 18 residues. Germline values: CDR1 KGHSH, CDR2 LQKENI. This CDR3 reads CASSPTSLSGISYNEQFF. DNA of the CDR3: TGTGCCAGCTCACCGACTAGTCTATCAGGTATCTCCTACAATGAGCAGTTCTTC.

In DNA, the CDR3 is TGTGCCAGCAGCCAAGGTAGCTCCTACAATGAGCAGTTCTTC. Translating it yields CASSQGSSYNEQFF. The chain joins TRBV4-2 to TRBJ2-1; the D is unclear. CDR1 and CDR2 from the germline V gene are LGHNA and YNFKEQ. This CDR3 has 14 residues. The V gene lost 1 base and the J gene lost 0 bases, with 4 bases spanning the gap.

This CDR3 reads CAWSSTTGNTEAFF. The CDR3 DNA reads as TGTGCCTGGAGTTCGACGACAGGGAACACTGAAGCTTTCTTT. J is TRBJ1-1 and V is TRBV30; TRBD1 is a possible D gene (6 bases). V shed 2 bases and J shed 1 base, with 11 bases lying between them. CDR3 length: 14 amino acids. Germline loops: CDR1 GTSNPN, CDR2 SVGIG (reference sequence).

The CDR3 region has the DNA TGTGCCAGCAGCCTGGACAGGGGTCACACCGGGGAGCTGTTTTTT. Protein: CASSLDRGHTGELFF. This chain connects TRBV7-9 to TRBJ2-2, with TRBD1 matching over 9 bases. With V trimmed by 5 bases and J by 3 bases, 4 bases remained unmatched. CDR3 length: 15 residues. Germline values: CDR1 SEHNR, CDR2 FQNEAQ (reference sequence).

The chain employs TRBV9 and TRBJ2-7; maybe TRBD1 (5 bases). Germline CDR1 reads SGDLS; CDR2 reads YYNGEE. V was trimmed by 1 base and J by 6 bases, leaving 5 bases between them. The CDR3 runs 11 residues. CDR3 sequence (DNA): TGTGCCAGCAGCGTAACAGGCGAGCAGTACTTC. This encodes CASSVTGEQYF.

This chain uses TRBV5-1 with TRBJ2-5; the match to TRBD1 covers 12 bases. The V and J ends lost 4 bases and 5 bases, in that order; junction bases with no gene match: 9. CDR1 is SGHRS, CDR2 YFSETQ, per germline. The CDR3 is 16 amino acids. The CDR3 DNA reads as TGCGCCAGCAGCCCTACCGGGACAGGGGGCCTTGAGACCCAGTACTTC. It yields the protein CASSPTGTGGLETQYF. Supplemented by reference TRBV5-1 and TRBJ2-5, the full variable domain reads KAGVTQTPRYLIKTRGQQVTLSCSPISGHRSVSWYQQTPGQGLQFLFEYFSETQRNKGNFPGRFSGRQFSNSRSEMNVSTLELGDSALYLCASSPTGTGGLETQYFGPGTRLLVL.

In DNA form, the CDR3 reads TGTGCCAGGGCTGTTAAGACAGGGGGCTTTACTGAAGCTTTCTTT. This sequence encodes CARAVKTGGFTEAFF. This sequence joins TRBV2 and TRBJ1-1, with 10 bases that match TRBD1. CDR3 length: 15 residues. CDR1 is SNHLY and CDR2 is FYNNEI in the germline V gene. V lost 9 bases to trimming and J lost 5 bases; unmatched junction nucleotides: 12.

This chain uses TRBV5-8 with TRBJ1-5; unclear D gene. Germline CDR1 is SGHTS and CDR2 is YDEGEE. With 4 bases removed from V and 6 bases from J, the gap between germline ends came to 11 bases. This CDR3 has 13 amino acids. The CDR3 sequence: CASSPRLSQPQHF. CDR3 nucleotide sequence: TGTGCCAGCAGCCCACGGTTGAGTCAGCCCCAGCATTTT. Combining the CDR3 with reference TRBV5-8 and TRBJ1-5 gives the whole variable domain EAGVTQSPTHLIKTRGQQATLRCSPISGHTSVYWYQQALGLGLQFLLWYDEGEERNRGNFPPRFSGRQFPNYSSELNVNALELEDSALYLCASSPRLSQPQHFGDGTRLSIL.

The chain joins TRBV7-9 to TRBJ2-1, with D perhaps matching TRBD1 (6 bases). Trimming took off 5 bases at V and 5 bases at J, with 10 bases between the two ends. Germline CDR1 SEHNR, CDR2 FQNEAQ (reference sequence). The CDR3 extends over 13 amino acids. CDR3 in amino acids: CASSPRTDNEQFF. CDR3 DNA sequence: TGTGCCAGCAGCCCTCGGACAGACAATGAGCAGTTCTTC.

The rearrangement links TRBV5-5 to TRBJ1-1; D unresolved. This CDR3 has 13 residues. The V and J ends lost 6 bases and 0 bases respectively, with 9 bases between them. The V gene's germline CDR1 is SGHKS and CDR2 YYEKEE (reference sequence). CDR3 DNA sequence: TGTGCCAGCAAAGTCAACATGAACACTGAAGCTTTCTTT. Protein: CASKVNMNTEAFF.

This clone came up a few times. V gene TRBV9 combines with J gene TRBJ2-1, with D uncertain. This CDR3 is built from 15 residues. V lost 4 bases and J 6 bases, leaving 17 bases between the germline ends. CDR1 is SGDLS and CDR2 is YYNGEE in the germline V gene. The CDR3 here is CASSPVYELFNEQFF. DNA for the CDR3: TGTGCCAGCAGCCCTGTGTATGAGCTATTCAATGAGCAGTTCTTC.

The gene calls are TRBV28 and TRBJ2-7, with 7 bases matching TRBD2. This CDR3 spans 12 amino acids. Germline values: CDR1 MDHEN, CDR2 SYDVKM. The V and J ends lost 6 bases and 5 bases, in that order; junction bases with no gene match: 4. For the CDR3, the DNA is TGTGCCAGCAGGTCTACTAGCGACGAGCAGTACTTC. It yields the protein CASRSTSDEQYF.

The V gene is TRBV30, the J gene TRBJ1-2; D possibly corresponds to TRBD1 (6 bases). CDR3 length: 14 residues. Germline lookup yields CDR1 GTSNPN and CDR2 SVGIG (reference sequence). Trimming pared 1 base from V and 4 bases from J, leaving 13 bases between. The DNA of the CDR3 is TGTGCCTGGAGTGGGACAGTTAAGTTCTATGGCTACACCTTC. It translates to CAWSGTVKFYGYTF.

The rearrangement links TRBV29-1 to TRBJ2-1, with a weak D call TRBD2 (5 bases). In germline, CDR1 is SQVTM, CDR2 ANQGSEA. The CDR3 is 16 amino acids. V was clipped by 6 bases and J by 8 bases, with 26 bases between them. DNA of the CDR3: TGCAGCGTCACAAGCGACCGTAGACGTAGGACTTATGAGCAGTTCTTC. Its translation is CSVTSDRRRRTYEQFF.

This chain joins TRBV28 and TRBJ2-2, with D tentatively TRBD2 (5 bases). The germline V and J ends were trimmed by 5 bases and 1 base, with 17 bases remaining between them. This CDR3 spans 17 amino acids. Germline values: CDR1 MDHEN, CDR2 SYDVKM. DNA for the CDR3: TGTGCCAGCAGTCCTCTCGTGGACTCACTGAACACCGGGGAGCTGTTTTTT. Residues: CASSPLVDSLNTGELFF.

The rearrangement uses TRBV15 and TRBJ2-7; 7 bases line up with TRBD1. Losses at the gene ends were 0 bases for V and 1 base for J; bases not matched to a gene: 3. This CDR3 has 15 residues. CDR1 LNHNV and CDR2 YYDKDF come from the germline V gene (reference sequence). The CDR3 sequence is CATSREMGQSYEQYF. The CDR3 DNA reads TGTGCCACCAGCAGAGAGATGGGACAGTCCTACGAGCAGTACTTC.

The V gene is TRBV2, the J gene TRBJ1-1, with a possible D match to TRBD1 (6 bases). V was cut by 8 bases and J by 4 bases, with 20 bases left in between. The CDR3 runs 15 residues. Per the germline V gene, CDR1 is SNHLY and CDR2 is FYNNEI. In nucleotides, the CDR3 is TGTGCCAGCCAGGTAGGGGGTGGTGAAACCACTGAAGCTTTCTTT. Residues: CASQVGGGETTEAFF.

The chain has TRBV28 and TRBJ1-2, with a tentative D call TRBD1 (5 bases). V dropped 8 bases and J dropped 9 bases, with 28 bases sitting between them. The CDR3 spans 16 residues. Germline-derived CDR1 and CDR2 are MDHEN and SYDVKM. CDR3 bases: TGTGCCAGCTTGGGTGGAGGGGCGCCCCCCAATTGGAGCTACACCTTC. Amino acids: CASLGGGAPPNWSYTF.

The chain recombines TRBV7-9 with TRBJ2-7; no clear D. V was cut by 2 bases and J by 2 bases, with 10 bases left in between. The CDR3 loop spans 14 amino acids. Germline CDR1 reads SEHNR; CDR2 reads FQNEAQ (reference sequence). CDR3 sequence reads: CASSLIQSAYEQYF. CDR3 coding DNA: TGTGCCAGCAGCTTAATACAGAGTGCCTACGAGCAGTACTTC.

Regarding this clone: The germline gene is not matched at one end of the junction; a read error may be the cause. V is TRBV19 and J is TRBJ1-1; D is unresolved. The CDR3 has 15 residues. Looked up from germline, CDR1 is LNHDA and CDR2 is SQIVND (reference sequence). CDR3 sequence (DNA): TGTGCCAGTAGTATAAGGAGTTCCTTGAACTCTGAAGCTTTCTTT. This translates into CASSIRSSLNSEAFF.